This T cell receptor beta chain comes out of a study of vaccination effects on CD4 cells after COVID-19 (dated 2022 in TCRdb). In terms of the full investigation: Each participant got two doses of an mRNA SARS-CoV-2 vaccine, either BNT162b2 or mRNA-1273. In both COVID-19 convalescent patients and infection-naive vaccine recipients, the study compared SARS-CoV-2 spike-specific CD4+ TCR repertoires from before mRNA vaccination with those from after it. Altogether, 10 COVID-19 convalescent patients and 4 SARS-CoV-2-naive healthy vaccine recipients made up the full study. The Oncomine TCR Beta short-read assay on an Illumina iSeq 100 was used to sequence cultures from other donors in the study. Findings and caveats that apply to the study as a whole: The study was limited by a small number of convalescent patients and lacked early post-infection timepoints. In healthy vaccine recipients, vaccine-induced clones were almost all SARS-CoV-2 mono-reactive, with only 1 of 255 cross-reactive with common cold coronaviruses. Both infection-induced and vaccine-induced clones contracted markedly at late post-vaccination timepoints, which is consistent with waning T cell responses.

To identify antigen-specific CD4+ T cell clonotypes by their expansion, the ViraFEST assay first stimulated PBMC with viral peptide pools and then applied TCR sequencing. After around 11 days of culture, CD4+ T cells were isolated with the EasySep CD4+ T cell isolation kit. Healthy vaccine recipients had no prior SARS-CoV-2 infection, confirmed by negative nucleocapsid antibodies before and after vaccination. Each well held fewer than 2.5 million PBMC cultured in IMDM containing around 5% human AB serum, roughly 10 IU/ml IL-2 and gentamicin, along with about 9.3 ug/ml peptides. On days 3 and 7, half of the culture medium was replaced with fresh IL-2-containing medium. Each peptide stimulation condition was cultured in triplicate wells unless otherwise noted. Using Ficoll-Paque Plus gradient centrifugation, PBMC were separated from whole blood and then either used fresh or cryopreserved at -140C. The spike proteins of SARS-CoV-2 and of the common cold coronaviruses HCoV-NL63, HCoV-OC43 and HCoV-229E were spanned by overlapping peptide pools. Genomic DNA was extracted from cultured CD4+ T cells with the QIAamp micro DNA kit.

In the germline V gene, CDR1 corresponds to SGHTA and CDR2 to FQGTGA. The CDR3 covers 16 residues, taking in both the cysteine and the phenylalanine. The entry retains the CDR3 DNA only, 48 bases that are in frame from base 1. Clipping removes 8 bases from V and 7 bases from J, with 12 as the unmatched junction base count. This clone was seen a few times. No cognate antigen has been identified for it. No base quality information exists; no much larger clone differs at one position. Library generation was performed with the immunoSEQ multiplex PCR assay. DNA from the cultured, isolated CD4+ T cells was subjected to TCR beta CDR3 sequencing. Per the authors' processing: Non-productive TCR sequences were removed, reads were trimmed to the CDR3 region, and CDR3s of at least 7 amino acids were retained. Antigen-specific clonotypes were identified using the MANAFEST web app by comparison of expansion in peptide wells against reference cultures. Positive clones required FDR<0.05 expansion versus reference and all other wells, odds ratio above 5, and frequency above 0.1% in two replicate wells. A clonotype was called cross-reactive if it was significantly expanded both in SARS-CoV-2 spike wells and in at least one common cold coronavirus spike condition. Using the stringdist R package, CDR3 similarity was measured by Levenshtein distance, and unrooted trees were constructed with ape in R 3.6.1. Sourced from immuneACCESS, this table was stored by TCRdb with only in-frame sequences that have V and J called. A share of the clones is absent; for the studies checked, an unresolved V gene accounts for under half, and the remainder has no known explanation. The V and J calls and clone size were taken over from that table, and D and trimming were inferred from the DNA. The sample data list 65,000 to 90,000 clones, and 65% to 85% of these were observed just once. 2.5% to 3% of the sample is taken by the ten largest.

Sequenced here: CD4+ T cells from PBMCs cultured with HCoV-NL63 spike peptides, sampled before COVID-19 vaccination. The sample's cell subset or site label is to be understood as: HCoV-NL63 spike overlapping peptide pool stimulation. The chain uses TRBV7-3 and TRBJ1-5, with 12 bases matching TRBD1. The sequence came from a human donor who received a COVID-19 vaccine. The CDR3 region reads CASGVRDRGLGQPQHF. The nucleotides read TGTGCCAGCGGCGTTCGGGACAGGGGGCTAGGACAGCCCCAGCATTTT.